This T cell receptor (beta chain) was sequenced in a study of shared clonotypes between healthy human individuals. Study findings and constraints: Clonotypes shared by all four donors outscored non-shared clonotypes in generation probability.

With respect to this clone: As yet, its antigen is unknown.

Produced via immunoSEQ multiplex PCR; TCRdb's table is partial and in-frame only. The sample lists some 2 million clones, approximately 94% seen once, with 1% to 1.5% in the top ten. Cells designated naive CD8 were CD45RO-negative and were positively selected for CCR7, with terminally differentiated effector memory CD45RA+ cells excluded. Caucasian adults living in Nashville, Tennessee, provided all samples. With 2 bases removed from V and 0 bases from J, the gap between germline ends came to 11 bases. This CDR3 has 17 amino acids. Germline loops: CDR1 MDHEN, CDR2 SYDVKM. The source of this sequence is a young man in good health. Sample: naive CD8+ T cells sorted from blood. This rearrangement joins TRBV28 to TRBJ1-6; D gene unclear. The CDR3: CASSLDGWGSYNSPLHF. Written as DNA, the CDR3 is TGTGCCAGCAGTTTAGACGGGTGGGGCTCCTATAATTCACCCCTCCACTTT.